This is a list of T cell receptor beta chains from one sample in a study of early T cells in non-severe SARS-CoV-2 infection. MiXCR, applied by TCRdb to the 5' RACE reads, yields one record per CDR3 protein. The data show about 94,000 distinct CDR3 sequences, over 10% seen once. Sequencing was performed on whole blood. The receptors were sampled from an adult who was a healthcare worker with PCR-confirmed SARS-CoV-2 infection or an uninfected control (not recorded which). Each CDR3 is given with its conserved first and last residue. Fields, in order: V gene, clone size, D gene, J gene, CDR3 DNA, CDR3 protein. The D gene is left open where the match is weak. Clone size is shown for a subset of rows, as once, few, many or a class of expanded clone.

>TRBV6-1|-|TRBD1|TRBJ2-7
TGTGCCAGCAGCCGACAGGGATTCATCTACGAGCAGTACTTC
CASSRQGFIYEQYF
>TRBV20-1|few|-|TRBJ2-7
TGCAGTGCTAGAAACAGGGTAGTAGACTACGAGCAGTACTTC
CSARNRVVDYEQYF
>TRBV5-4|-|TRBD1|TRBJ1-2
TGTGCCAGCAGACTAGGGACAGGGAATGGCTACACCTTC
CASRLGTGNGYTF
>TRBV28|-|-|TRBJ2-2
TGTGCCAGCAACACCGGGGAGCTGTTTTTT
CASNTGELFF
>TRBV5-1|few|-|TRBJ2-7
TGCGCCAGCAGCTTGGGAGGAACACCCGAGCAGTACTTC
CASSLGGTPEQYF
>TRBV29-1|many|-|TRBJ1-5
TGCAGCGTGGGGGCAGGCAATCAGCCCCAGCATTTT
CSVGAGNQPQHF
>TRBV6-4|many|-|TRBJ1-1
TGTGCCAGCAGTGAGGAGGGAGGCACTGAAGCTTTCTTT
CASSEEGGTEAFF
>TRBV29-1|few|TRBD1|TRBJ2-2
TGCAGCGTAGACGGACAGGGATACACCGGGGAGCTGTTTTTT
CSVDGQGYTGELFF
>TRBV7-8|-|-|TRBJ2-1
TGTGCCAGCAGCTTAACAGGAGCATCTAGCTCCTACAATGAGCAGTTCTTC
CASSLTGASSSYNEQFF
>TRBV18|many|-|TRBJ1-3
TGTGCCAGCTCCCGGACAGTTACTGAGAACACCATATATTTT
CASSRTVTENTIYF
>TRBV7-6|few|TRBD1|TRBJ2-5
TGTGCCAGCAGCCAGAGAGGACAGGGACGCCAAGAGACCCAGTACTTC
CASSQRGQGRQETQYF
>TRBV28|few|TRBD2|TRBJ2-7
TGTGCCAGCCTTAGCGGGGGGACGTGGGAGCAGTACTTC
CASLSGGTWEQYF
>TRBV28|many|-|TRBJ2-2
TGTGCCAGCAGTGGGTCGAACACCGGGGAGCTGTTTTTT
CASSGSNTGELFF
>TRBV10-3|few|-|TRBJ2-3
TGTGCCATCAGTGGGACGGGGTCGGGCACAGATACGCAGTATTTT
CAISGTGSGTDTQYF
>TRBV29-1|few|-|TRBJ2-1
TGCAGCGCCGTAGGGGGGGCGGGTGAGCAGTTCTTC
CSAVGGAGEQFF
>TRBV21-1|many|-|TRBJ2-5
TGTGCCAGCAGGGGGAGGGAGACCCAGTACTTC
CASRGRETQYF
>TRBV4-1|many|-|TRBJ1-5
TGCGCCAGCAGCCCGGGGAGGTGGGAGGGACAGCCCCAGCATTTT
CASSPGRWEGQPQHF
>TRBV5-1|-|-|TRBJ1-5
TGCGCCAGCAGCTTAGGTGCAGATCAGCCCCAGCATTTT
CASSLGADQPQHF
>TRBV29-1|-|-|TRBJ2-3
TGCAGCGTGCCTGAGGGACCAGACCATAATACGCAGTATTTT
CSVPEGPDHNTQYF
>TRBV29-1|-|TRBD2|TRBJ2-3
TGCAGCGTTGACGGGGGGATAGATACGCAGTATTTT
CSVDGGIDTQYF
>TRBV28|-|-|TRBJ2-3
TGTGCCAGCAGACCCCGTGGAAGGTCAGCAGATACGCAGTATTTT
CASRPRGRSADTQYF
>TRBV18|many|-|TRBJ2-5
TGTGCCAGCTCACCACAGGGTCACGCTCAAGAGACCCAGTACTTC
CASSPQGHAQETQYF
>TRBV7-8|-|TRBD1|TRBJ1-4
TGTGCCAGCAGAAATCGGACAGGACGCAATGAAAAACTGTTTTTT
CASRNRTGRNEKLFF
>TRBV3-1|few|TRBD2|TRBJ2-3
TGTGCCAGCAGCCAAGATCTGGGGAAGCGGGGGACCCCGAGTGATACGCAGTATTTT
CASSQDLGKRGTPSDTQYF
>TRBV11-2|few|-|TRBJ2-1
TGTGCCAGCAGCCGTGGTCCTTGGGGAGCCTACAATGAGCAGTTCTTC
CASSRGPWGAYNEQFF
>TRBV5-1|few|TRBD2|TRBJ2-1
TGCGCCAGCAGCTTGGGTAGCGGGGAGTCCTACAATGAGCAGTTCTTC
CASSLGSGESYNEQFF
>TRBV29-1|few|-|TRBJ2-5
TGCAGCGCTAATTACAGGGATCAAGAGACCCAGTACTTC
CSANYRDQETQYF
>TRBV7-9|-|TRBD1|TRBJ1-2
TGTGCCAGCAGCCATCAGGGGGATGGCTACACCTTC
CASSHQGDGYTF
>TRBV5-4|few|-|TRBJ2-1
TGTGCCAGCAGCTTGTCAGACAGATCCTACAATGAGCAGTTCTTC
CASSLSDRSYNEQFF
>TRBV7-2|many|-|TRBJ2-3
TGTGCCAGCAGCTTACTGACAGATACGCAGTATTTT
CASSLLTDTQYF
>TRBV20-1|many|TRBD1|TRBJ1-2
TGCAGTGCCACGAACAGGGGTAACTATGGCTACACCTTC
CSATNRGNYGYTF
>TRBV12-3/TRBV12-4|many|-|TRBJ2-7
TGTGCCAGCGGCCAGGCCATCCTCTACGAGCAGTACTTC
CASGQAILYEQYF